Included here is one T cell receptor (beta chain) sequence, with context. Antigen: not known. Cryopreserved PBMCs provided around 1.9 micrograms of genomic DNA for the TCR beta libraries. Clones were read by immunoSEQ multiplex PCR, and TCRdb kept only the in-frame ones, dropping some. Among 110,000 to 150,000 clones listed, 76% were seen once. The CDR3 has 14 amino acids. From germline, CDR1 is SEHNR and CDR2 FQNEAQ (reference sequence). Between the trimmed V and J ends, which lost 10 bases and 8 bases, there was a span of 21 bases. The entry originates in a study of cytotoxic CD8 clonotypes in ibrutinib-treated CLL. For the study at large: The samples contained 260,000 or so productive templates on average. They also contained an average of approximately 100,000 productive rearrangements.

Points from the study as a whole: Clonotypes that were public were uncommon, and they contracted or stayed stable on treatment. Clonality rose at ibrutinib response and fell back toward baseline at progression.

The chain recombines TRBV7-9 with TRBJ1-3; no clear D gene. This sample comprised PBMCs, obtained after 24 months of ibrutinib treatment. The sequence was collected from a human donor with chronic lymphocytic leukemia. The CDR3 is CATQRRTQTDTIYF. For the CDR3, the DNA is TGTGCCACCCAGCGTCGGACGCAGACTGACACCATATATTTT.